The TCR beta chain under discussion was sequenced for a study of cytomegalovirus exposure and HLA in healthy donors. Points from the study as a whole: Most TCR beta V segments were productive about 87% or about 30% of the time in an earlier analysis. A later analysis reported that several of the most significant clusters appeared to be linked to common viral pathogens, among them Epstein-Barr virus.

Concerning this clone itself: Its specificity is not known.

60 Vbeta and 13 Jbeta primers were used in PCR. Source study methods: Later, an analysis found tens of millions of unique TCR beta chains, and about 10 million of these were shared. TCRdb's table, derived via immunoSEQ multiplex PCR, lists solely in-frame clones and lacks some. D and trimming were read from the DNA, whereas the V and J calls and clone size are those reported in that table. The record lists tens of thousands of clones, of which the ten most abundant hold roughly 2.6%. Trimming removed 0 bases from V and 1 base from J, with 10 bases in between. The germline gives CDR1 SGHRS, CDR2 YFSETQ. The CDR3 loop spans 15 amino acids.

The sequenced material came from PBMCs. This chain connects TRBV5-1 to TRBJ1-1, with D perhaps TRBD1 (6 bases). The TCR comes from a man aged 40-50 years in good health and CMV-seronegative. The CDR3 nucleotides read TGCGCCAGCAGCTTGGTGTTACAGGGGAACACTGAAGCTTTCTTT. It is translated as CASSLVLQGNTEAFF.